This TCR beta chain was sequenced during a study of blood T cell repertoires in COVID-19. The CDR3 length is 14 residues. V lost 8 bases to trimming and J lost 5 bases, with 18 bases between them. Germline-derived CDR1 and CDR2 are LNHNV and YYDKDF (reference sequence). Produced via immunoSEQ multiplex PCR; TCRdb's table is partial and in-frame only. The data contain about 200,000 clones, 65% to 90% of them seen just once; the ten biggest clones take up 3% to 4%. The chain uses TRBV15 and TRBJ2-5, with D perhaps TRBD2 (6 bases). The origin of this receptor is a woman aged 40 to 50 with acute COVID-19. The sample was PBMCs or T cells enriched from blood (not recorded which). The chain's CDR3 is CATGAEGMGETQYF. CDR3 bases: TGTGCCACCGGGGCGGAGGGTATGGGTGAGACCCAGTACTTC.